This TCR beta chain was captured by sequencing in a study of T cells in Graves' hyperthyroidism and ophthalmopathy. Study observations and caveats: Blood also showed most of the thyroid clonotypes that were expanded above 0.001. Model predictions of ophthalmopathy came a median approximately 6 months before onset. By a 13 V-J model, ophthalmopathy was set apart from stable hyperthyroidism.

What was amplified from RNA transcripts were TCR beta CDR3 regions. TCR CDR3 underwent first-round RT-PCR with the HTBI primer set. MiXCR was run by TCRdb on the multiplex PCR reads, yielding one entry per CDR3 protein. The data contain roughly 500,000 distinct CDR3 sequences, around a fifth of them seen just once; the ten biggest clones take up 49%. The V gene end was trimmed by 6 bases and the J gene end by 2 bases; junction bases not matched to a gene: 10. The CDR3 covers 14 residues. Germline assignment: CDR1 DFQATT and CDR2 SNEGSKA (reference sequence). Uncontrolled infection, other autoimmune disease, pregnancy or lactation led to exclusion. With respect to this clonotype: Its antigen is not identified.

The sequencing input was blood. The J gene is TRBJ2-7, the V gene TRBV20-1, with 7 bases that match TRBD1. This TCR was recovered from a woman in her 70s with Graves' ophthalmopathy. The CDR3, as DNA: TGCAGTGCCAGTACCCGACAGGGCCCCTACGAGCAGTACTTC. Encoded protein: CSASTRQGPYEQYF.